This TCR beta chain was identified in a study of OX40 agonist ivuxolimab in advanced cancers. Study details: The patients' treatment was ivuxolimab, an agonistic anti-OX40 (CD134) antibody. Aged 23 to 79 with a mean of approximately 60 years, they were under 85% male. Points from the study as a whole: Expanded peripheral T cells had an undetermined antigen specificity.

TCRdb keeps only in-frame clones here, not all; method: immunoSEQ multiplex PCR. The top ten clones hold roughly 0.85% of a sample with about 130,000 clones, roughly 90% of them seen once. The CDR3 loop spans 17 amino acids. J lost 3 bases, V lost 7 bases, and 12 bases had no gene match. The V gene's germline CDR1 is MDHEN and CDR2 SYDVKM. About this clone: Antigen unknown.

Sequencing used CD4+ or CD8+ T cells sorted from blood, obtained in a trial of the OX40 agonist ivuxolimab. This rearrangement joins TRBV28 to TRBJ2-2, with TRBD2 matching 9 bases. The TCR comes from an adult with an advanced solid tumor such as melanoma, head and neck, liver or kidney cancer. CDR3 nucleotide sequence: TGTGCCAGCAAACTTGGTCGGGTAGCGGGGGACACCGGGGAGCTGTTTTTT. The encoded protein is CASKLGRVAGDTGELFF.